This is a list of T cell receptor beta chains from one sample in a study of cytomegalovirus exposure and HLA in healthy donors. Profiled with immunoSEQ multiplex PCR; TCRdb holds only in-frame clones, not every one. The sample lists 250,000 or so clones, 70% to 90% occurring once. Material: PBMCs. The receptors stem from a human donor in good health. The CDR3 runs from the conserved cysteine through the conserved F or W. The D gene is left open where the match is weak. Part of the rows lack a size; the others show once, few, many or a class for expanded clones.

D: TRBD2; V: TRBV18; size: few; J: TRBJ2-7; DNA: TGTGCCAGCTCCCCGAGGATGGCGGGAGGGTCCTACGAGCAGTACTTC; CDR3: CASSPRMAGGSYEQYF
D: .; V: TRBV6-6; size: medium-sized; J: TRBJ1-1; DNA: TGTGCCAGCAGTTACCCTCCGGGGGGCGTGGACACTGAAGCTTTCTTT; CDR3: CASSYPPGGVDTEAFF
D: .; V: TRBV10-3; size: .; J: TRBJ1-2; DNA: TGTGCCATCAGTGGGGCCTATGGCTACACCTTC; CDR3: CAISGAYGYTF
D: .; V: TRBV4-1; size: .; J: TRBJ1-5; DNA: TGCGCCAGCAGCCAACCCCATTTGGGAGTGAACAATCAGCCCCAGCATTTT; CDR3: CASSQPHLGVNNQPQHF
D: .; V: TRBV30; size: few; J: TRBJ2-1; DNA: TGTGCCTGGAGTGTACGGGGGACGCACGCCAATGAGCAGTTCTTC; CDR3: CAWSVRGTHANEQFF
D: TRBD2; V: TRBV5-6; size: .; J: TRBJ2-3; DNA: TGTGCCAGCAGCTTGAGTGTAGCGGGAGGGCCATGGGGCACAGATACGCAGTATTTT; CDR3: CASSLSVAGGPWGTDTQYF
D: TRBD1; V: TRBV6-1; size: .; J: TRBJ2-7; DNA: TGTGCCAGCAGTGAATGGACAGGGGGCTACGAGCAGTACTTC; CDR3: CASSEWTGGYEQYF
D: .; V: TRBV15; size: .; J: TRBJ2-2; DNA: TGTGCCACCAGCCCGAGGGCAGGGAACACCGGGGAGCTGTTTTTT; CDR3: CATSPRAGNTGELFF
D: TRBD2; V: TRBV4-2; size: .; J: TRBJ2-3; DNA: TGTGCCAGCAGCCAGTCCCTGGGACTAGCGGGAGTTGCAGATACGCAGTATTTT; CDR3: CASSQSLGLAGVADTQYF
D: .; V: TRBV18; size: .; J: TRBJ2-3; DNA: TGTGCCAGCTCACCACGCGATGGTTTCACAGATACGCAGTATTTT; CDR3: CASSPRDGFTDTQYF
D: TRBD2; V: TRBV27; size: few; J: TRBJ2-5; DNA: TGTGCCAGCAGTCCCGCCGGACTAGCGGGCTTAGAGTACTTC; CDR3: CASSPAGLAGLEYF
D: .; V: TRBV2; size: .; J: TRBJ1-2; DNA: TGTGCCAGCAGGGCACGACAGGTCGGCTATGGCTACACCTTC; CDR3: CASRARQVGYGYTF
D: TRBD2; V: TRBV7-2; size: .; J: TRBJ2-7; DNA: TGTGCCAGCAGCTTAGCTCTAGCGGGAGTAGACGAGCAGTACTTC; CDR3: CASSLALAGVDEQYF
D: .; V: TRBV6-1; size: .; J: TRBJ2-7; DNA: TGTGCCAGCGGGACAAGGAACTCCTACGAGCAGTACTTC; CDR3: CASGTRNSYEQYF
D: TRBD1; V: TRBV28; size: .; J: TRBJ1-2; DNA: TGTGCCAGCAGTGGAGCCGACAGGGGGCTTGTCTATGGCTACACCTTC; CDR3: CASSGADRGLVYGYTF
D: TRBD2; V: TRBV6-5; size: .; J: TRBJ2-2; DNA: TGTGCCAGCAGTCGTCTAGCGGGCCGCACCGGGGAGCTGTTTTTT; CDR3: CASSRLAGRTGELFF
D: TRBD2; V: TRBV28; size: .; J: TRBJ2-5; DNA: TGTGCCAGCACCGGGGGGGGGCGAGAGACCCAGTACTTC; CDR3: CASTGGGRETQYF
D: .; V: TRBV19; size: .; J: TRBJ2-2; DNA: TGTGCCAGTACCGTAACGACAGCTAACACCGGGGAGCTGTTTTTT; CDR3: CASTVTTANTGELFF
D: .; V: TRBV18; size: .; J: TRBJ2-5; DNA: TGTGCCAGCTCACCTACGAACAAGGAGACCCAGTACTTC; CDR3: CASSPTNKETQYF
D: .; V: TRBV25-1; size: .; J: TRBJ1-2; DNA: TGTGCCAGCAGCCGGGACACGGTCTATGGCTACACCTTC; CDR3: CASSRDTVYGYTF
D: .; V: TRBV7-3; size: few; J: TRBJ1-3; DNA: TGTGCCAGCAGCTTAAGGTCCCCGGGGGAAATTTCTGGAAACACCATATATTTT; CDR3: CASSLRSPGEISGNTIYF
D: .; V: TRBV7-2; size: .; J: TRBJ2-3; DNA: TGTGCCAGCAGCTTAGTGCAGTATGGCACAGATACGCAGTATTTT; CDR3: CASSLVQYGTDTQYF
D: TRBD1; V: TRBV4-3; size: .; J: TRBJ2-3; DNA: TGCGCCAGCAGCCAACAGGACAGGGGGCGTGCAGATACGCAGTATTTT; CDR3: CASSQQDRGRADTQYF
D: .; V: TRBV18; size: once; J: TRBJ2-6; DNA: TGTGCCAGCTCACCGGCTTCTTGGGCCAACGTCCTGACTTTC; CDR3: CASSPASWANVLTF
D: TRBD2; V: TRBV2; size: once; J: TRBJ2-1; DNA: TGTGCCAGCCCCGGACTAGCGGGAATAAATGAGCAGTTCTTC; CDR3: CASPGLAGINEQFF
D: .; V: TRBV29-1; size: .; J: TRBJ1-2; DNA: TGCAGCGTTGACGTTGCGGAGGGGTACGGCTACACCTTC; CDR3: CSVDVAEGYGYTF
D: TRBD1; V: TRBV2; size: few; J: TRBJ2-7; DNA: TGTGCCAGCAGTAGTGGACAGGGTGTTTTCTACGAGCAGTACTTC; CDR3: CASSSGQGVFYEQYF
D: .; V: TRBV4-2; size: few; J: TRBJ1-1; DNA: TGTGCCAGCAGCCAAGACAGGGTGAACACTGAAGCTTTCTTT; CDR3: CASSQDRVNTEAFF
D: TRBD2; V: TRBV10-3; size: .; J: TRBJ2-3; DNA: TGTGCCATCGGAACCGGGACTAGGACTCAGTTGACGCAGTATTTT; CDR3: CAIGTGTRTQLTQYF
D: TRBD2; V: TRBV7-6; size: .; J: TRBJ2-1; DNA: TGTGCCAGCAGCTCGACCGGGACTAGCGGGAGCCATGAGCAGTTCTTC; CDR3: CASSSTGTSGSHEQFF
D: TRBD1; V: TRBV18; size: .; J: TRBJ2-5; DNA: TGTGCCAGCTCGCCCAGCGAAGGGGGCGCGTTCCAAGAGACCCAGTACTTC; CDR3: CASSPSEGGAFQETQYF
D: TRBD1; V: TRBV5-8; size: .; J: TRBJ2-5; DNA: TGTGCCAGCTTCCGACAGGGCCAAGAGACCCAGTACTTC; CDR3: CASFRQGQETQYF
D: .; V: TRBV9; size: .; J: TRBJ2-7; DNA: TGTGCCAGCAGCGTAGCCCCATCCTACGAGCAGTACTTC; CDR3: CASSVAPSYEQYF
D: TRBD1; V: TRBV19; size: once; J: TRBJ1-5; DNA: TGTGCCAGTAGTAGGGACAGCTTTGGCAATCAGCCCCAGCATTTT; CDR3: CASSRDSFGNQPQHF
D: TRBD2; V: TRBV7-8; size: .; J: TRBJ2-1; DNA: TGTGCCAGCCGCGTCGGACTAGCGGGAGGAAATGAGCAGTTCTTC; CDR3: CASRVGLAGGNEQFF
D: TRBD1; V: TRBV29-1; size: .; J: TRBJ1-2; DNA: TGCAGCGCCGACCCGACAGGGAATAGGGATTACACCTTC; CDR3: CSADPTGNRDYTF
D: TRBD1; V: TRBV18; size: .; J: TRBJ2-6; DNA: TGTGCCAGCTCACAACCGGGACAGGGTCCCCCTGGGGCCAACGTCCTGACTTTC; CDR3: CASSQPGQGPPGANVLTF
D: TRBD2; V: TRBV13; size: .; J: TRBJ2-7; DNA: TGTGCCAGCAGCCCGGGACTAGCGGGAGGGCGGGAGCAGTACTTC; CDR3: CASSPGLAGGREQYF
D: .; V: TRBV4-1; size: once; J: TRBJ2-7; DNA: TGCGCCAGCAGCCAAGGTTCCGACAGGAGCTACGAGCAGTACTTC; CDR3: CASSQGSDRSYEQYF
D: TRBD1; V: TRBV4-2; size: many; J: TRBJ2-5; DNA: TGTGCCAGCAGCCAAGATCGGACAGGGGGCCGGGAGACCCAGTACTTC; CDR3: CASSQDRTGGRETQYF
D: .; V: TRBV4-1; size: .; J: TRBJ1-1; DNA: TGCGCCAGCAGCCAACCGGGACACAACACTGAAGCTTTCTTT; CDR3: CASSQPGHNTEAFF
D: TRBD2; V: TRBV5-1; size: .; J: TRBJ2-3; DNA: TGCGCCAAACCCGGGACTAGCGGGAGGTCCACAGATACGCAGTATTTT; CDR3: CAKPGTSGRSTDTQYF
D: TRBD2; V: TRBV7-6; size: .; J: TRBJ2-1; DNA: TGTGCCAGCAGCTTAGAGGGACTAGCGGGATACAATGAGCAGTTCTTC; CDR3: CASSLEGLAGYNEQFF
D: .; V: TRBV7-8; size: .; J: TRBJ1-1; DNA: TGTGCCAGCAACCCAGCGGGGGGTTCAGAAGCTTTCTTT; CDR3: CASNPAGGSEAFF
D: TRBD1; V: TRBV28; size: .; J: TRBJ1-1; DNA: TGTGCCAGCAGTCCCGGGACAGGGTGGATCTCGGAAGCTTTCTTT; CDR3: CASSPGTGWISEAFF
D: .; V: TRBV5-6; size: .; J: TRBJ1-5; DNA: TGTGCCAGCAGCTCCTACGGGGTGGAACAGCCCCAGCATTTT; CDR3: CASSSYGVEQPQHF
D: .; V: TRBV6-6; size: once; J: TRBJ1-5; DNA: TGTGCCAGCAGTTACTCCCGCCAGGTCGTCAATCAGCCCCAGCATTTT; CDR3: CASSYSRQVVNQPQHF
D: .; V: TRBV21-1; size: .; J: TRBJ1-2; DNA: TGTGCCAGCAGCAAAGAGACAGAAACTAACTATGGCTACACCTTC; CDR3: CASSKETETNYGYTF
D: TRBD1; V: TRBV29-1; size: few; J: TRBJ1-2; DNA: TGCAGCGTCGGAAAAGGGGGCGGCGGTGGCTACACCTTC; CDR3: CSVGKGGGGGYTF
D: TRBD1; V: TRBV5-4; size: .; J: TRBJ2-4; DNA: TGTGCCAGCAGTTCCGGGACAGGGAAGGCCAAAAACATTCAGTACTTC; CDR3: CASSSGTGKAKNIQYF
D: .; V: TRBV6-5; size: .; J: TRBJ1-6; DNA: TGTGCCAGCAGTTACCTTGATTCACCCCTCCACTTT; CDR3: CASSYLDSPLHF
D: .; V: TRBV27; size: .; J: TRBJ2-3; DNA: TGTGCCAGCCGGAGGCCCTCCACAGATACGCAGTATTTT; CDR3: CASRRPSTDTQYF
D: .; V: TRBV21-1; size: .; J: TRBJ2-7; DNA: TGTGCCAGCAGCAAAGTTAGGGCCGGGACTAGCGGGTGTGGGACCTTATACGAGCAGTACTTC; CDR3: CASSKVRAGTSGCGTLYEQYF
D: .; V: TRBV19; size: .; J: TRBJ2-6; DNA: TGTGCCAGTAGTGGACAGTACTCTGGGGCCAACGTCCTGACTTTC; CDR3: CASSGQYSGANVLTF